The rows below give T cell receptor beta chains drawn from one sample of a study of CD8 T cells in ankylosing spondylitis. MiXCR, run by TCRdb on the 5' RACE reads, gives a single entry per CDR3 protein. The top ten clones hold less than 7% of a sample with under 250,000 distinct CDR3 sequences, around 10% of them seen once. Input material: blood, either unsorted or a sorted T cell fraction (not recorded which). The source of these receptors is a male donor with ankylosing spondylitis or in good health (not recorded which). The CDR3 runs from the conserved cysteine through the conserved F or W. Each record gives: J gene, V gene, clone size, D gene, CDR3 length, CDR3 DNA, CDR3 protein. A D gene is named only where the DNA matches it firmly. Size is stated for part of the rows, as once, few or many counts, or as a class when the clone is expanded.

>TRBJ2-5|TRBV5-1|NA|TRBD2|16
TGCGCCAGCAGCTTGGTTCCTAGCGGGGGGACGGAGACCCAGTACTTC
CASSLVPSGGTETQYF
>TRBJ1-2|TRBV3-1|few|TRBD1|15
TGTGCCAGCAGCCCCCTGGCAGGGGGCGACTATGGCTACACCTTC
CASSPLAGGDYGYTF
>TRBJ1-1|TRBV25-1|NA|NA|13
TGTGCCAGCAGTGCGTTATCGAACACTGAAGCTTTCTTT
CASSALSNTEAFF
>TRBJ2-1|TRBV7-3|many|NA|13
TGTGCCAGCAGCTTTATGGGGCCCAATGAGCAGTTCTTC
CASSFMGPNEQFF
>TRBJ1-2|TRBV12-3/TRBV12-4|NA|TRBD1|15
TGTGCCAGCACCGCCCTGGGCCAGGGGGTCTATGGCTACACCTTC
CASTALGQGVYGYTF
>TRBJ1-1|TRBV7-8|many|NA|15
TGTGCCAGCAGCTTAGTTCTTGACAGACACACTGAAGCTTTCTTT
CASSLVLDRHTEAFF
>TRBJ2-7|TRBV20-1|NA|NA|15
TGCAGTGCTGGCAGGGTAGACACCGCCCTCTACGAGCAGTACTTC
CSAGRVDTALYEQYF
>TRBJ2-1|TRBV10-1|NA|NA|15
TGCGCCAGCAGTAAAAGACAGCCACTCCCATACGAGCAGTTCTTC
CASSKRQPLPYEQFF
>TRBJ1-4|TRBV20-1|many|TRBD1|13
TGCAGTGCGGGACAGGGGAGGGGTGAAAAACTGTTTTTT
CSAGQGRGEKLFF
>TRBJ2-5|TRBV28|few|TRBD1|16
TGTGCCAGCAGGGGGACAGGGGTTAGTCGGGGAGAGACCCAGTACTTC
CASRGTGVSRGETQYF
>TRBJ2-3|TRBV27|NA|TRBD2|18
TGTGCCAGCAGTTTTGGACTAGCGGGAAGGGGCGGCACAGATACGCAGTATTTT
CASSFGLAGRGGTDTQYF
>TRBJ2-6|TRBV6-1|NA|NA|16
TGTGCCAGCAGTGAAGAAGGGGGAGTAGGGGCCAACGTCCTGACTTTC
CASSEEGGVGANVLTF
>TRBJ2-3|TRBV24-1|few|TRBD1|18
TGTGCCACCAGTGATTTCTCGCCGGGACAGGGGGGAGCAGATACGCAGTATTTT
CATSDFSPGQGGADTQYF
>TRBJ2-5|TRBV9|few|NA|13
TGTGCCAGCAGCGCCACCCTTGCAAAGACCCAGTACTTC
CASSATLAKTQYF
>TRBJ1-5|TRBV7-9|NA|NA|15
TGTGCCAGCAGCTTAGGGGGATCGGGCAATCAGCCCCAGCATTTT
CASSLGGSGNQPQHF
>TRBJ1-1|TRBV29-1|many|NA|13
TGCAGCGTTGAGGTCGCCTCGCAATCTGAAGCTTTCTTT
CSVEVASQSEAFF
>TRBJ2-1|TRBV9|many|NA|14
TGTGCCAGCAGCGTAGGGGACTTGCGAAATGAGCAGTTCTTC
CASSVGDLRNEQFF
>TRBJ2-3|TRBV9|few|TRBD2|15
TGTGCCAGCAGCCAAAGCGGGGGAGGTCAAAATACGCAGTATTTT
CASSQSGGGQNTQYF
>TRBJ2-1|TRBV20-1|many|NA|15
TGCAGTGCTAGAGATGGTGGGGGAAATGGTAATGAGCAGTTCTTC
CSARDGGGNGNEQFF
>TRBJ2-1|TRBV10-3|many|NA|12
TGTGCCATCAGTGAAGAGTTGGACGAGCAGTTCTTC
CAISEELDEQFF
>TRBJ2-5|TRBV29-1|many|NA|12
TGCAGCGCCGGACGTGGAGAAGAGACCCAGTACTTC
CSAGRGEETQYF
>TRBJ2-1|TRBV5-1|many|NA|16
TGCGCCAGCAGCTTGGACCCAGCAAGCTCCTACAATGAGCAGTTCTTC
CASSLDPASSYNEQFF
>TRBJ2-5|TRBV29-1|many|TRBD1|13
TGCAGCGTGAGGGCAGGGGGCCAAGAGACCCAGTACTTC
CSVRAGGQETQYF
>TRBJ1-3|TRBV20-1|many|NA|14
TGCAGTGCCCAGGGCTTATCCCCTGGAAACACCATATATTTT
CSAQGLSPGNTIYF
>TRBJ2-7|TRBV20-1|many|TRBD2|17
TGCAGTGCTAGCCACGGGACTAGCGGGTCCCCCTCCTACGAGCAGTACTTC
CSASHGTSGSPSYEQYF